The 2 T cell receptor beta chains listed next were all sequenced from one sample in a study of T-cell memory formation after mild COVID-19. Via MiXCR, TCRdb re-called the 5' RACE reads, giving one row per CDR3 protein. The data contain over 400,000 distinct CDR3 sequences, around 22% of them seen just once; the ten biggest clones take up around 12%. The material sequenced was PBMCs or a T cell subset sorted from them (not recorded which). The receptors come from an adult woman who had mild COVID-19 (a few samples of this study predate the infection). Cell type and time point are not known.

There are a few counts of this clonotype. The rearrangement uses TRBV4-2 and TRBJ2-1; D is perhaps TRBD2 (6 bases). Per the germline V gene, CDR1 is LGHNA and CDR2 is YNFKEQ. The CDR3 length is 16 residues. The ends were cut back, 0 bases at V and 3 bases at J, with 12 bases in the middle. The CDR3 nucleotides are TGTGCCAGCAGCCAAGAGCCCGTCGGGAGCTACAATGAGCAGTTCTTC. This encodes CASSQEPVGSYNEQFF.

This chain joins TRBV30 and TRBJ2-1; TRBD1 matches 7 bases. The CDR3 consists of 14 residues. V was clipped by 4 bases and J by 3 bases; unmatched bases: 6. Germline CDR1 is GTSNPN and CDR2 is SVGIG (reference sequence). The CDR3 nucleotides are TGTGCCTGGATTGTCAGGGGGTACTACAATGAGCAGTTCTTC. Amino acid sequence: CAWIVRGYYNEQFF.